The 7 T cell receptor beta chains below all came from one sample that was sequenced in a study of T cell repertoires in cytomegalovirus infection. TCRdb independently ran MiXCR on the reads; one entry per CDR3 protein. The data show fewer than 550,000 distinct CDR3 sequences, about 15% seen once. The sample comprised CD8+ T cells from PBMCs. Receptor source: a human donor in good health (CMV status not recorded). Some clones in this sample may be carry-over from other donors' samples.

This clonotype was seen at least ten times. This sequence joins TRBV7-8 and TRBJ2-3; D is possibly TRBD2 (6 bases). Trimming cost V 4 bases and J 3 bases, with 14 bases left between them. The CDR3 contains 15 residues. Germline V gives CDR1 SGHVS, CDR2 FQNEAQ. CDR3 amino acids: CASSSGEVPTDTQYF. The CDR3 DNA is TGTGCCAGCAGCTCTGGGGAGGTACCGACAGATACGCAGTATTTT.

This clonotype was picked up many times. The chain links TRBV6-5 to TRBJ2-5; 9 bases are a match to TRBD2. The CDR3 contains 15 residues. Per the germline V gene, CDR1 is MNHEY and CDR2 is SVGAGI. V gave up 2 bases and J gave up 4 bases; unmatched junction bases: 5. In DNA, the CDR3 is TGTGCCAGCAGTTACATTGCGGGGGGGCGAGAGACCCAGTACTTC. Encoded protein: CASSYIAGGRETQYF.

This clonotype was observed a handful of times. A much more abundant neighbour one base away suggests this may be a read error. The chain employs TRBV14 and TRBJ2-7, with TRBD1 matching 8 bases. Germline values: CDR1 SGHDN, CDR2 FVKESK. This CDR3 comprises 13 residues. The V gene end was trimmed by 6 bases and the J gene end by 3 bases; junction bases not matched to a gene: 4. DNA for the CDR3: TGTGCCAGCAGGGGGACAGGCCACTACGAGCAGTACTTC. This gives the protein CASRGTGHYEQYF. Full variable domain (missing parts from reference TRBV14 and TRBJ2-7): EAGVTQFPSHSVIEKGQTVTLRCDPISGHDNLYWYRRVMGKEIKFLLHFVKESKQDESGMPNNRFLAERTGGTYSTLKVQPAELEDSGVYFCASRGTGHYEQYFGPGTRLTVT.

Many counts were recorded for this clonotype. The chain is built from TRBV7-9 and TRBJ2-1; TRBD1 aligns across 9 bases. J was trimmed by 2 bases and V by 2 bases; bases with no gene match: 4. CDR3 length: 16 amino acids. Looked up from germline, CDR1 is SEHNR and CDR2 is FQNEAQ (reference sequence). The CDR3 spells CASSLLGTGTYNEQFF. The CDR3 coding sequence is TGTGCCAGCAGCTTATTGGGGACAGGGACCTACAATGAGCAGTTCTTC.

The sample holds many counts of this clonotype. The CDR3: CASSLVFGYSGNTIYF. DNA for the CDR3: TGTGCCAGCAGCTTAGTCTTCGGCTACTCTGGAAACACCATATATTTT. The V call is TRBV11-2, the J call TRBJ1-3; D gene ambiguous. This CDR3 spans 16 amino acids. Germline-derived CDR1 and CDR2 are SGHAT and FQNNGV. The V end lost 1 base, the J end lost 0 bases, and 10 bases lay between the germline ends.

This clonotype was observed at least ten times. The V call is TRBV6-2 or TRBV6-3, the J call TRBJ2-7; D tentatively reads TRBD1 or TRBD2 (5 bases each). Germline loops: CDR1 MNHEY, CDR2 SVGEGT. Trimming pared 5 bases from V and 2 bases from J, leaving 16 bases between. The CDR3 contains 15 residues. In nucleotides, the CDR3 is TGTGCCAGCAGTAAGGGACGGCGATCGACCTACGAGCAGTACTTC. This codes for CASSKGRRSTYEQYF.

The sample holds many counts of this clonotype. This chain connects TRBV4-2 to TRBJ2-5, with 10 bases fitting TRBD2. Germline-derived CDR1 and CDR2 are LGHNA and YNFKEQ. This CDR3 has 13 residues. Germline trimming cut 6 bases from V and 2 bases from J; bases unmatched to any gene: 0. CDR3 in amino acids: CASRTSGQETQYF. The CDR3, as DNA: TGTGCCAGCAGGACTAGCGGGCAAGAGACCCAGTACTTC.